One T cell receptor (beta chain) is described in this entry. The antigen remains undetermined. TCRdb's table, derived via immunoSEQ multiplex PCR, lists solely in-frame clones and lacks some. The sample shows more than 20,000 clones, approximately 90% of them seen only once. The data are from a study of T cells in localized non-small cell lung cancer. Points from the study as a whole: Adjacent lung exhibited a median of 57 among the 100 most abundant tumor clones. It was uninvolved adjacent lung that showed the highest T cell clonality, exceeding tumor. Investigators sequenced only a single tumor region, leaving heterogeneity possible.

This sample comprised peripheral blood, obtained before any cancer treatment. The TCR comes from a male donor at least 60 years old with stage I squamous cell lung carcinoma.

CDR3 sequence reads: CASSTGTGPTEAFF. The CDR3 DNA sequence: TGTGCCAGCAGTACCGGGACAGGTCCCACTGAAGCTTTCTTT. This chain joins TRBV2 and TRBJ1-1, with TRBD1 matching 8 bases. In germline, CDR1 is SNHLY, CDR2 FYNNEI. The CDR3 extends over 14 amino acids. Losses at the gene ends were 5 bases for V and 4 bases for J; bases not matched to a gene: 6.